This T cell receptor beta chain was sequenced for a study of shared clonotypes between healthy human individuals. Findings and limits, study-wide: Clonotype sharing among donors was expected to depend on sequencing depth.

Execution of the assay was at deep level. Profiling relied on immunoSEQ multiplex PCR, and the TCRdb table lists in-frame clones only, not all of them. Here the sample spans about 1.5 million clones, approximately 98% being singletons. From CD4+ cells came CD45RA+ naive and CD45RA-negative memory subsets. This CDR3 has 9 amino acids. With 8 bases removed from V and 5 bases from J, the gap between germline ends came to 1 base. CDR1 and CDR2 (germline): SGHDN, FVKESK. Regarding this clone: The antigen is undetermined.

The chain carries TRBV14 and TRBJ1-5; D gene ambiguous. This receptor was taken from a man aged 25-45 years in good health. The sequencing sample was made of naive CD4+ T cells sorted from blood. Specified subset: CD45RA+ positively selected. The CDR3 bases are TGTGCCAGCTATCAGCCCCAGCATTTT. Protein sequence: CASYQPQHF.